These 7 T cell receptor beta chains were sequenced from one sample in a study of control samples from healthy donors and cancer patients (dated by TCRdb to the early 2020s). The library was generated by the immunoSEQ multiplex PCR assay. Sourced from immuneACCESS, this table was stored by TCRdb with only in-frame sequences that have V and J called. A share of the clones is absent; for the studies checked, an unresolved V gene accounts for under half, and the remainder has no known explanation. Present in this sample are approximately 94,000 clones, approximately 84% of which were seen just once. In total, the top ten clones hold roughly 39% of the sample. The specimen sequenced was PBMCs. The receptors come from a man aged 65 to 85 with lung cancer.

The rearrangement joins TRBV5-5 to TRBJ2-2, with 9 bases aligning to TRBD2. Trimming cost V 2 bases and J 4 bases; bases outside gene matches: 6. CDR3 size: 16 residues. The V gene's germline CDR1 is SGHKS and CDR2 YYEKEE (reference sequence). The CDR3 reads CASSLLAGGGTGELFF. CDR3 nucleotide sequence: TGTGCCAGCAGCTTACTAGCGGGCGGCGGCACCGGGGAGCTGTTTTTT.

The genes are TRBV24-1 and TRBJ1-4; possible D gene TRBD1, 5 bases. The CDR3 consists of 15 residues. V lost 3 bases to trimming and J lost 3 bases, with 10 bases between them. Germline V CDR1 and CDR2: KGHDR, SFDVKD. The CDR3 reads CATSDGTPSNEKLFF. The CDR3 DNA reads as TGTGCCACCAGTGATGGGACCCCATCTAATGAAAAACTGTTTTTT.

J is TRBJ2-3 and V is TRBV10-1; TRBD2 matches 8 bases. The V and J ends lost 3 bases and 4 bases, in that order; junction bases with no gene match: 3. The CDR3 is 14 residues long. Germline V gives CDR1 WNHNN, CDR2 SYGVQD (reference sequence). CDR3 sequence (DNA): TGCGCCAGCAGTGATCGGGGGGGCGCAGATACGCAGTATTTT. Translating it yields CASSDRGGADTQYF.

V usage is TRBV11-3 and J usage is TRBJ1-5, with D unclear. Germline V gene sequence: CDR1 SGHNT, CDR2 YENEEA. This CDR3 region has 13 residues. The ends were cut back, 5 bases at V and 6 bases at J, with 11 bases in the middle. The CDR3 region has the DNA TGTGCCAGCAGCCCGGGCTGCGGTCAGCCCCAGCATTTT. Its protein is CASSPGCGQPQHF.

The rearrangement uses TRBV18 and TRBJ2-1, with 8 bases lining up with TRBD2. Germline CDR1 is KGHSH and CDR2 is LQKENI. There are 16 residues in the CDR3. Germline trimming cut 3 bases from V and 2 bases from J; bases unmatched to any gene: 6. CDR3 residues: CASSPLPGGPYNEQFF. CDR3 bases: TGTGCCAGCTCACCTCTTCCGGGGGGGCCCTACAATGAGCAGTTCTTC.

The J gene is TRBJ2-7, the V gene TRBV10-3, with D uncertain. The CDR3 sequence is 14 residues long. V was shortened by 2 bases and J by 5 bases, with 13 bases between the two germline ends. The germline V gene has CDR1 ENHRY and CDR2 SYGVKD. The chain's CDR3 is CAISETSSFDEQYF. In DNA form, the CDR3 reads TGTGCCATCAGTGAGACTTCGTCATTCGACGAGCAGTACTTC.

V and J are TRBV19 and TRBJ1-5, with 7 positions matching TRBD1. V lost 5 bases to trimming and J lost 4 bases; unmatched junction nucleotides: 11. Germline values: CDR1 LNHDA, CDR2 SQIVND (reference sequence). This CDR3 comprises 16 residues. The chain's CDR3 is CASSPSLDRPNQPQHF. CDR3 nucleotide sequence: TGTGCCAGTAGTCCCTCCCTGGACAGGCCAAATCAGCCCCAGCATTTT.